Following are 32 T cell receptor beta chains from one sample sequenced in a study of control samples from healthy donors and cancer patients. The data were produced by immunoSEQ multiplex PCR, yet TCRdb's version contains in-frame clones alone and is incomplete. The data contain about 88,000 clones, roughly 93% of them seen just once; the ten biggest clones take up 6.5% to 9.5%. Sequenced sample: blood. These receptors all come from a man between 18 and 29 years old in good health.

The sample holds one count of this clone. J is TRBJ1-2 and V is TRBV6-5; no clear D gene. Germline lookup yields CDR1 MNHEY and CDR2 SVGAGI. The CDR3 length is 13 residues. With 6 bases removed from V and 2 bases from J, the gap between germline ends came to 10 bases. The CDR3 bases are TGTGCCAGCAGGCCGAGGATAAACTATGGCTACACCTTC. Encoded protein: CASRPRINYGYTF.

This clone was recorded once. The chain is built from TRBV7-9 and TRBJ2-7, with D possibly TRBD1 on 6 matching bases. The CDR3 runs 15 residues. CDR1 is SEHNR, CDR2 FQNEAQ, per germline (reference sequence). V lost 4 bases, J lost 4 bases, and 17 bases lay in between. The CDR3 sequence: CASSSSSVGTYEQYF. Here the CDR3 DNA reads TGTGCCAGCAGCTCCTCTTCTGTGGGGACATACGAGCAGTACTTC.

This chain uses TRBV4-2 with TRBJ1-3; tentatively, D is TRBD1 (5 bases). CDR3 size: 19 residues. Germline-derived CDR1 and CDR2 are LGHNA and YNFKEQ. The germline V and J ends were trimmed by 0 bases and 0 bases, with 18 bases remaining between them. The DNA of the CDR3 is TGTGCCAGCAGCCAAGAACGAACAGGTGACGCCGCCTCTGGAAACACCATATATTTT. Its protein is CASSQERTGDAASGNTIYF.

The chain has TRBV3-1 (or the pseudogene TRBV3-2) and TRBJ2-4; perhaps TRBD1 as D (6 bases). The CDR3 consists of 14 residues. The germline gives CDR1 LGHDT, CDR2 YNNKEL (reference sequence). V lost 4 bases, J lost 7 bases, and 14 bases lay in between. The CDR3 reads CASSLQGIPNIQYF. CDR3 nucleotide sequence: TGTGCCAGCAGCCTACAGGGAATTCCGAACATTCAGTACTTC.

The rearrangement uses TRBV25-1 and TRBJ1-1; D is ambiguous. The CDR3 runs 13 residues. V lost 1 base and J 5 bases, leaving 8 bases between the germline ends. The germline CDR1 and CDR2 sequences are MGHDK and SYGVNS. CDR3 sequence (DNA): TGTGCCAGCAGTGAATTGGGGAAAACTGAAGCTTTCTTT. As protein: CASSELGKTEAFF.

This clone was detected once. V gene TRBV27 combines with J gene TRBJ1-5, with 7 bases identical to TRBD1. Germline CDR1 and CDR2: MNHEY and SMNVEV (reference sequence). CDR3 size: 14 residues. V was clipped by 2 bases and J by 5 bases; unmatched bases: 3. The CDR3 nucleotides read TGTGCCAGCAGTTTAAAGGGGGCGCATCAGCCCCAGCATTTT. Translation gives CASSLKGAHQPQHF.

The CDR3 region has the DNA TGTGCCAGCAGCGGAGGGACAGCTTTAGGAAAACTGTTTTTT. Protein sequence: CASSGGTALGKLFF. The chain combines TRBV5-6 with TRBJ1-4; 7 bases are a match to TRBD1. Germline V gene lookup returns CDR1 SGHDT and CDR2 YYEEEE. V lost 4 bases and J lost 10; bases outside the gene matches: 10. The CDR3 extends over 14 amino acids. Looking up the rest from reference TRBV5-6 and TRBJ1-4 gives the full variable domain: DAGVTQSPTHLIKTRGQQVTLRCSPKSGHDTVSWYQQALGQGPQFIFQYYEEEERQRGNFPDRFSGHQFPNYSSELNVNALLLGDSALYLCASSGGTALGKLFFGSGTQLSVL.

The gene calls are TRBV9 and TRBJ2-6; maybe TRBD2 (5 bases). Germline CDR1 is SGDLS and CDR2 is YYNGEE. This CDR3 comprises 16 residues. Trimming cost V 3 bases and J 4 bases, with 14 bases left between them. The CDR3 region has the DNA TGTGCCAGCAGCGCGACGATGGGAGTGGGGGCCAACGTCCTGACTTTC. Its protein product is CASSATMGVGANVLTF.

The V call is TRBV5-1, the J call TRBJ1-2, with 9 nucleotides matching TRBD1. CDR3 length: 13 residues. J gave up 8 bases and V 5 bases, and 7 bases lay outside the gene matches. Per the germline V gene, CDR1 is SGHRS and CDR2 is YFSETQ. CDR3 DNA: TGCGCCAGCAGGGGTACAGGGGGCGCCGGCTACACCTTC. Its protein is CASRGTGGAGYTF.

The V call is TRBV25-1, the J call TRBJ1-1, with 8 nucleotides matching TRBD1. Losses at the gene ends were 4 bases for V and 2 bases for J; bases not matched to a gene: 6. The CDR3 has 15 residues. CDR1 is MGHDK, CDR2 SYGVNS, per germline. CDR3 region: CASSVSGGKNTEAFF. As DNA, the CDR3 is TGTGCCAGCAGTGTTTCAGGGGGCAAAAACACTGAAGCTTTCTTT.

This clone was seen just once. The chain recombines TRBV20-1 with TRBJ1-1; D unclear. Germline values: CDR1 DFQATT, CDR2 SNEGSKA (reference sequence). Trimming shortened V by 3 bases and J by 0 bases, and 5 bases separated the two germline ends. The CDR3 is 12 residues long. In DNA, the CDR3 is TGCAGTGCTAGTGAGCTGAACACTGAAGCTTTCTTT. This gives the protein CSASELNTEAFF.

The chain carries TRBV7-6 and TRBJ2-5; weak D call: TRBD1 (5 bases). Germline V gene lookup returns CDR1 SGHVS and CDR2 FNYEAQ. This CDR3 is 18 amino acids long. Trimming cost V 5 bases and J 2 bases, with 24 bases left between them. In nucleotides, the CDR3 is TGTGCCAGCAGCGAGCAGGGTTGGGGTGGCTTGAGACAAGAGACCCAGTACTTC. This codes for CASSEQGWGGLRQETQYF.

CDR3 in DNA: TGTGCCAGCAGCCAAGATCGCCTGCTAAGCACAGATACGCAGTATTTT. Its protein product is CASSQDRLLSTDTQYF. This chain joins TRBV14 and TRBJ2-3; D not resolved. Germline CDR1 SGHDN, CDR2 FVKESK. The CDR3 sequence is 16 residues long. V lost 0 bases to trimming and J lost 0 bases, with 10 bases between them. Filled out from reference TRBV14 and TRBJ2-3, the complete variable domain reads EAGVTQFPSHSVIEKGQTVTLRCDPISGHDNLYWYRRVMGKEIKFLLHFVKESKQDESGMPNNRFLAERTGGTYSTLKVQPAELEDSGVYFCASSQDRLLSTDTQYFGPGTRLTVL.

This clone was seen only once. The chain recombines TRBV4-1 with TRBJ1-2, with 9 bases matching TRBD1. The germline V gene has CDR1 MGHRA and CDR2 YSYEKL. Unmatched junction bases numbered 7, after V lost 3 bases and J lost 5 bases. The CDR3 sequence is 15 residues long. The CDR3 spells CASSQGRTGDYGYTF. CDR3 nucleotides: TGCGCCAGCAGCCAGGGACGGACAGGGGATTATGGCTACACCTTC.

This sequence joins TRBV25-1 and TRBJ1-1; 9 positions match TRBD1. Germline CDR1 and CDR2: MGHDK and SYGVNS. The CDR3 loop spans 12 amino acids. The trim removed 6 bases at V and 6 bases at J, leaving 2 bases unmatched. The CDR3 reads CASRRQGAEAFF. For the CDR3, the DNA is TGTGCCAGCAGGAGACAGGGGGCTGAAGCTTTCTTT. Full variable domain (missing parts from reference TRBV25-1 and TRBJ1-1): EADIYQTPRYLVIGTGKKITLECSQTMGHDKMYWYQQDPGMELHLIHYSYGVNSTEKGDLSSESTVSRIRTEHFPLTLESARPSHTSQYLCASRRQGAEAFFGQGTRLTVV.

The chain has TRBV27 and TRBJ1-2; 7 nucleotides align to TRBD1. Germline CDR1 MNHEY, CDR2 SMNVEV (reference sequence). Trimming cost V 5 bases and J 4 bases; bases outside gene matches: 7. The CDR3 length is 14 residues. The CDR3 loop is CASSLTGSSYGYTF. CDR3 nucleotides: TGTGCCAGCAGTCTGACAGGGAGTAGCTATGGCTACACCTTC.

The V call is TRBV6-4, the J call TRBJ1-2; weak D call: TRBD1 (6 bases). The CDR3 extends over 14 amino acids. V lost 0 bases to trimming and J lost 6 bases, with 11 bases between them. CDR1 and CDR2 (germline): MRHNA, SNTAGT. Written as DNA, the CDR3 is TGTGCCAGCAGTGACTCTGAAGGGGGAAATGGCTACACCTTC. This encodes CASSDSEGGNGYTF.

In its sample, this clone was seen once. This chain joins TRBV9 and TRBJ1-3; 9 bases agree with TRBD1. In germline, CDR1 is SGDLS, CDR2 YYNGEE. CDR3 length: 18 residues. V lost 3 bases to trimming and J lost 0 bases; unmatched junction nucleotides: 10. CDR3 loop: CASSAGDRAKGSGNTIYF. The CDR3 DNA reads TGTGCCAGCAGCGCTGGGGACAGGGCAAAGGGCTCTGGAAACACCATATATTTT.

The chain employs TRBV6-5 and TRBJ1-5, with D possibly matching TRBD1 (5 bases). CDR3 length: 16 residues. Germline CDR1 is MNHEY and CDR2 is SVGAGI. Trimming took off 0 bases at V and 5 bases at J, with 14 bases between the two ends. Here the CDR3 reads CASSYSGPIGDQPQHF. Here the CDR3 DNA reads TGTGCCAGCAGTTACTCGGGACCGATTGGAGATCAGCCCCAGCATTTT.

This chain links TRBV6-6 with TRBJ2-3; tentatively, D is TRBD2 (6 bases). The V gene's germline CDR1 is MNHNY and CDR2 SVGAGI (reference sequence). The CDR3 sequence is 13 residues long. The V end lost 6 bases, the J end lost 7 bases, and 14 bases lay between the germline ends. CDR3 sequence (DNA): TGTGCCAGCAGAACGGAGGGCCTTTATACGCAGTATTTT. Its protein product is CASRTEGLYTQYF.

V usage is TRBV19 and J usage is TRBJ2-6, with unresolved D. The ends were cut back, 1 base at V and 4 bases at J, with 8 bases in the middle. The germline V gene has CDR1 LNHDA and CDR2 SQIVND (reference sequence). The CDR3 consists of 15 residues. CDR3 sequence reads: CASSIAPEGANVLTF. CDR3 sequence (DNA): TGTGCCAGTAGTATAGCTCCGGAGGGGGCCAACGTCCTGACTTTC.

J is TRBJ1-1 and V is TRBV13, with D maybe TRBD1 (6 bases). The germline V and J ends were trimmed by 3 bases and 1 base, with 18 bases remaining between them. The CDR3 runs to 17 residues. Germline V gene lookup returns CDR1 PRHDT and CDR2 FYEKMQ (reference sequence). The chain's CDR3 is CASSFPKSTGRNTEAFF. In DNA, the CDR3 is TGTGCCAGCAGCTTTCCGAAATCTACAGGGAGGAACACTGAAGCTTTCTTT.

The rearrangement joins TRBV19 to TRBJ2-3; a weak D match, TRBD2 (6 bases). This CDR3 spans 13 amino acids. From germline, CDR1 is LNHDA and CDR2 SQIVND (reference sequence). Trimming left V 5 bases short and J 6 bases short, with 12 bases between. The CDR3 spells CASSPGTGDTQYF. Here the CDR3 DNA reads TGTGCCAGTAGTCCAGGGACTGGCGATACGCAGTATTTT.

This clone was counted once. The chain carries TRBV2 and TRBJ1-5, with D tentatively TRBD1 (6 bases). This CDR3 has 16 amino acids. Germline CDR1 and CDR2: SNHLY and FYNNEI. With 4 bases removed from V and 7 bases from J, the gap between germline ends came to 20 bases. The CDR3 loop reads CASSGGPAPFGQPQHF. DNA for the CDR3: TGTGCCAGCAGTGGGGGGCCCGCACCTTTCGGGCAGCCCCAGCATTTT.

This sequence joins TRBV5-6 and TRBJ1-4; D gene ambiguous. The V gene lost 0 bases and the J gene lost 5 bases, with 5 bases spanning the gap. The CDR3 extends over 13 amino acids. The germline CDR1 and CDR2 sequences are SGHDT and YYEEEE. This CDR3 reads CASSLGVNEKLFF. CDR3 sequence (DNA): TGTGCCAGCAGCTTGGGAGTGAATGAAAAACTGTTTTTT. The full variable domain, with the rest looked up from reference TRBV5-6 and TRBJ1-4, is DAGVTQSPTHLIKTRGQQVTLRCSPKSGHDTVSWYQQALGQGPQFIFQYYEEEERQRGNFPDRFSGHQFPNYSSELNVNALLLGDSALYLCASSLGVNEKLFFGSGTQLSVL.

This clone was picked up a small number of times. This chain connects TRBV6-2 or TRBV6-3 to TRBJ2-3, with D perhaps given as TRBD1 or TRBD2 (6 bases each). Germline assignment: CDR1 MNHEY and CDR2 SVGEGT. The CDR3 is 15 residues long. Trimming shortened V by 5 bases and J by 3 bases, and 15 bases separated the two germline ends. This CDR3 reads CASSTGYGSTDTQYF. The CDR3 nucleotides are TGTGCCAGCAGTACAGGGTACGGGAGTACAGATACGCAGTATTTT.

V and J are TRBV20-1 and TRBJ1-5; no clear D. The germline V gene has CDR1 DFQATT and CDR2 SNEGSKA (reference sequence). Trimming took off 3 bases at V and 0 bases at J, with 9 bases between the two ends. The CDR3 spans 14 residues. CDR3 coding DNA: TGCAGTGCTAGTAGGACGGCTAGCAATCAGCCCCAGCATTTT. Translation gives CSASRTASNQPQHF.

The rearrangement links TRBV5-6 to TRBJ1-1, with TRBD1 matching 8 bases. The trim removed 4 bases at V and 7 bases at J, leaving 12 bases unmatched. From germline, CDR1 is SGHDT and CDR2 YYEEEE. The CDR3 totals 15 residues. For the CDR3, the DNA is TGTGCCAGCAGCAACTACAGGACAGGGACAGATGAAGCTTTCTTT. It specifies CASSNYRTGTDEAFF.

V is TRBV5-1 and J is TRBJ2-1, with 12 bases that match TRBD1. V trimming: 2 bases; J trimming: 1 base; junction bases outside the gene matches: 10. The CDR3 is 19 amino acids. CDR1 SGHRS and CDR2 YFSETQ come from the germline V gene. CDR3 amino acids: CASSFRGGQGARSYNEQFF. CDR3 nucleotides: TGCGCCAGCAGCTTTCGCGGGGGACAGGGGGCGCGGTCCTACAATGAGCAGTTCTTC. The full variable domain, rest sourced from reference TRBV5-1 and TRBJ2-1, is KAGVTQTPRYLIKTRGQQVTLSCSPISGHRSVSWYQQTPGQGLQFLFEYFSETQRNKGNFPGRFSGRQFSNSRSEMNVSTLELGDSALYLCASSFRGGQGARSYNEQFFGPGTRLTVL.

The V call is TRBV5-4, the J call TRBJ1-1, with D maybe TRBD1 (5 bases). This CDR3 is 15 amino acids long. Germline V lookup: CDR1 SGHNT, CDR2 YYREEE (reference sequence). The ends were cut back, 4 bases at V and 4 bases at J, with 17 bases in the middle. The DNA of the CDR3 is TGTGCCAGCAGCCCTTTGACGGGGCATGGCACTGAAGCTTTCTTT. This encodes CASSPLTGHGTEAFF. The complete variable domain, with remaining parts taken from reference TRBV5-4 and TRBJ1-1, reads ETGVTQSPTHLIKTRGQQVTLRCSSQSGHNTVSWYQQALGQGPQFIFQYYREEENGRGNFPPRFSGLQFPNYSSELNVNALELDDSALYLCASSPLTGHGTEAFFGQGTRLTVV.

V and J are TRBV7-9 and TRBJ1-1, with D unresolved. CDR1 is SEHNR and CDR2 is FQNEAQ in the germline V gene (reference sequence). The V end lost 6 bases, the J end lost 1 base, and 6 bases lay between the germline ends. The CDR3 spans 12 residues. The CDR3 DNA is TGTGCCAGCAGGGCGGCGAACACTGAAGCTTTCTTT. Residues: CASRAANTEAFF.

The chain is built from TRBV5-4 and TRBJ2-1; 12 bases are shared with TRBD2. The germline gives CDR1 SGHNT, CDR2 YYREEE (reference sequence). The V and J ends lost 0 bases and 8 bases, in that order; junction bases with no gene match: 12. This CDR3 has 18 amino acids. The chain's CDR3 is CASSLGGNIGLAGYEQFF. CDR3 nucleotides: TGTGCCAGCAGCTTGGGGGGAAACATCGGACTAGCGGGATATGAGCAGTTCTTC.